This section outlines one TCR beta chain sequence together with its context. Germline V lookup: CDR1 SGHRS, CDR2 YFSETQ. The CDR3 is 14 residues long. Trimming took 4 bases from V and 3 from J, leaving 14 bases between them. The data were obtained in a study of blood T cell repertoires in COVID-19. At the level of the study: Sites across the United States, Italy and Spain contributed samples from acute and convalescent COVID-19. In each case, the material was cDNA or gDNA derived from T cells, B-cell-depleted T cells, or PBMCs.

Original processing methods: The authors estimated nucleated cell counts from reference gene primer amplification. Profiling relied on immunoSEQ multiplex PCR, and the TCRdb table lists in-frame clones only, not all of them. Clone size and the V and J calls come from that table; the DNA yielded D and trimming. The sample has about 150,000 clones, 79% seen once. The sequenced sample consisted of peripheral blood. The receptor was isolated from a man aged 50 to 59 with active or convalescent COVID-19. The chain employs TRBV5-1 and TRBJ2-7; weak D call: TRBD2 (6 bases). The CDR3 sequence is CASSDGDSYYEQYF. The DNA for the CDR3 is TGCGCCAGCAGCGACGGGGACTCCTACTACGAGCAGTACTTC. Supplemented by reference TRBV5-1 and TRBJ2-7, the full variable domain reads KAGVTQTPRYLIKTRGQQVTLSCSPISGHRSVSWYQQTPGQGLQFLFEYFSETQRNKGNFPGRFSGRQFSNSRSEMNVSTLELGDSALYLCASSDGDSYYEQYFGPGTRLTVT.